The next 3 T cell receptor beta chains were all read from a single sample in a study of T-cell memory formation after mild COVID-19. TCRdb processed the 5' RACE reads anew with MiXCR; each CDR3 protein has one entry. The sample includes about 140,000 distinct CDR3 sequences, 14% seen only once; the top ten take about 30%. Sample: PBMCs or a T cell subset sorted from them (not recorded which). These receptors originate from an adult woman who had mild COVID-19 (a few samples of this study predate the infection). Cell type and time point are not known.

The chain carries TRBV4-3 and TRBJ2-7, with D perhaps matching TRBD1 or TRBD2 (5 bases each). CDR1 and CDR2 from the germline V gene are LGHNA and YSLEER. The CDR3 loop spans 15 amino acids. Deletions cut 1 base from V and 5 bases from J, with 15 bases between. CDR3 residues: CASSQGRAGTHEQYF. CDR3 nucleotide sequence: TGCGCCAGCAGCCAAGGTAGAGCAGGGACCCACGAGCAGTACTTC.

In this sample, this clonotype turned up a few times. The V and J genes are TRBV6-5 and TRBJ2-3, with a weak D call TRBD2 (7 bases). Trimming removed 4 bases at V and 1 base at J, with 12 bases between. CDR1 and CDR2 from the germline V gene are MNHEY and SVGAGI. The CDR3 is 15 amino acids. Here the CDR3 DNA reads TGTGCCAGCAGTTGGGGGGGGGCTGGCACAGATACGCAGTATTTT. Translated: CASSWGGAGTDTQYF.

This clonotype occurred a few times. V usage is TRBV19 and J usage is TRBJ2-7; D is uncertain. Germline V lookup: CDR1 LNHDA, CDR2 SQIVND (reference sequence). There are 10 residues in the CDR3. V was clipped by 8 bases and J by 5 bases, with 7 bases between them. CDR3 in amino acids: CASSTHEQYF. The CDR3, as DNA: TGTGCCAGTTCCACCCACGAGCAGTACTTC.